This TCR beta chain was sequenced for a study of blood T cell repertoires in COVID-19. As for the study in general: Samples taken during acute and convalescent COVID-19 were collected in the United States, Italy and Spain.

The data were produced by immunoSEQ multiplex PCR, yet TCRdb's version contains in-frame clones alone and is incomplete. The table has about 99,000 clones, about 90% seen once; the top ten hold more than 5.5%. From germline, CDR1 is SGDLS and CDR2 YYNGEE. J lost 4 bases, V lost 3 bases, and 9 bases had no gene match. CDR3 length: 16 amino acids. Material: peripheral blood. This sequence joins TRBV9 and TRBJ2-1; TRBD1 matches at 8 bases. The TCR comes from a human donor in a cohort sampled during active COVID-19. The CDR3 nucleotides are TGTGCCAGCAGCGCGAAAGACAGGGGTTTTTACAATGAGCAGTTCTTC. Translation gives CASSAKDRGFYNEQFF. The full variable domain, in which reference TRBV9 and TRBJ2-1 provide the parts outside the CDR3, is DSGVTQTPKHLITATGQRVTLRCSPRSGDLSVYWYQQSLDQGLQFLIQYYNGEERAKGNILERFSAQQFPDLHSELNLSSLELGDSALYFCASSAKDRGFYNEQFFGPGTRLTVL.